These 4 T cell receptor beta chains share one sample of origin, sequenced in a study of T cell changes during pregnancy in multiple sclerosis. The method was immunoSEQ multiplex PCR; TCRdb's version includes in-frame clones alone and lacks a portion of them. The sample lists roughly 45,000 clones, 80% to 95% occurring once. The sequenced sample was CD8+ T cells from peripheral blood mononuclear cells, obtained after pregnancy. These receptors were obtained from a female donor with multiple sclerosis, enrolled in a pregnancy study.

This clone was recorded only once. J is TRBJ1-1 and V is TRBV9; perhaps TRBD1 as D (5 bases). Between the trimmed V and J ends, which lost 2 bases and 4 bases, there was a span of 9 bases. The CDR3 contains 13 residues. The germline V gene has CDR1 SGDLS and CDR2 YYNGEE. CDR3 DNA sequence: TGTGCCAGCAGCGTGGAAGGGGTCACTGAAGCTTTCTTT. Its translation: CASSVEGVTEAFF.

The CDR3 DNA is TGTGCCAGCAGCCGCGCGGGGACCACAGATACGCAGTATTTT. Translated, it gives CASSRAGTTDTQYF. V gene TRBV4-2 combines with J gene TRBJ2-3; the D gene is possibly TRBD2 (6 bases). The germline V gene has CDR1 LGHNA and CDR2 YNFKEQ. V was shortened by 4 bases and J by 2 bases, with 10 bases between the two germline ends. The CDR3 extends over 14 amino acids.

The chain has TRBV5-4 and TRBJ1-1; the D gene is possibly TRBD1 (6 bases). Trimming shortened V by 5 bases and J by 1 base, and 12 bases separated the two germline ends. This CDR3 region has 14 residues. The germline CDR1 and CDR2 sequences are SGHNT and YYREEE (reference sequence). CDR3 DNA: TGTGCCAGCAGATTCACAGGGCGGAACACTGAAGCTTTCTTT. Translated, it gives CASRFTGRNTEAFF.

V is TRBV14 and J is TRBJ2-1, with 11 bases lining up with TRBD2. This CDR3 region has 16 residues. Germline assignment: CDR1 SGHDN and CDR2 FVKESK. V trimming: 4 bases; J trimming: 5 bases; junction bases outside the gene matches: 7. In DNA form, the CDR3 reads TGTGCCAGCAGCCCCTTAGCGGGAGGGCAGAACAATGAGCAGTTCTTC. This translates into CASSPLAGGQNNEQFF.